Below are 23 T cell receptor beta chains sequenced from a single sample in a study of blood T cell repertoires in COVID-19. Generated by immunoSEQ multiplex PCR, the TCRdb table keeps only in-frame clones and is missing some. The table shows about 170,000 clones, with roughly 86% occurring only once. The material sequenced was peripheral blood. Source of these receptors: a man aged 45 to 65 with active or convalescent COVID-19.

As DNA, the CDR3 is TGTGCCAGCAACGGGAATAGCGATTCAGCTACCTACAATGAGCAGTTCTTC. As protein: CASNGNSDSATYNEQFF. The rearrangement links TRBV28 to TRBJ2-1; weak D call: TRBD2 (5 bases). The CDR3 runs to 17 residues. Germline CDR1 and CDR2: MDHEN and SYDVKM. Trimming stripped 7 bases from V and 2 bases from J, with 21 bases between.

The chain joins TRBV10-3 to TRBJ2-1; D uncertain. This CDR3 has 13 residues. The V gene's germline CDR1 is ENHRY and CDR2 SYGVKD. V gave up 5 bases and J gave up 8 bases, with 13 bases separating them. The DNA for the CDR3 is TGTGCCATCAGTAGCGCCGCACAAGATGAGCAGTTCTTC. Translated, it gives CAISSAAQDEQFF.

V usage is TRBV5-4 and J usage is TRBJ1-1; the match to TRBD1 covers 7 bases. From germline, CDR1 is SGHNT and CDR2 YYREEE (reference sequence). This CDR3 contains 14 residues. Trimming cost V 4 bases and J 5 bases; bases outside gene matches: 8. The CDR3 reads CASSLGQVGTEAFF. CDR3 nucleotides: TGTGCCAGCAGCCTAGGACAGGTGGGGACTGAAGCTTTCTTT.

This sequence joins TRBV12-3 or TRBV12-4 and TRBJ2-7; a possible D gene is TRBD1 (5 bases). The CDR3 is 13 residues long. V was cut by 5 bases and J by 0 bases, with 8 bases left in between. The CDR3 DNA follows: TGTGCCAGCAGTCCAGACAGCTCCTACGAGCAGTACTTC. It encodes CASSPDSSYEQYF.

This sequence joins TRBV5-6 and TRBJ2-7, with no clear D. The ends were cut back, 2 bases at V and 4 bases at J, with 7 bases in the middle. This CDR3 is 12 amino acids long. CDR1 is SGHDT, CDR2 YYEEEE, per germline. CDR3 region: CASSFNPYEQYF. The CDR3 DNA reads as TGTGCCAGCAGCTTTAATCCGTACGAGCAGTACTTC.

The J gene is TRBJ2-1, the V gene TRBV10-3, with D hard to call. The CDR3 runs to 13 residues. V lost 11 bases and J lost 2, with 13 bases in between. Germline lookup yields CDR1 ENHRY and CDR2 SYGVKD. CDR3 coding DNA: TGTGCCTCCTGGTCTCAGACCTACAATGAGCAGTTCTTC. Protein sequence: CASWSQTYNEQFF.

This rearrangement joins TRBV10-3 to TRBJ1-2, with D possibly being TRBD1 (5 bases). V lost 5 bases to trimming and J lost 3 bases, with 10 bases between them. This CDR3 region has 13 residues. The germline V gene encodes CDR1 ENHRY and CDR2 SYGVKD. The CDR3 DNA follows: TGTGCCATCAGTCAGGGCTGGGACTATGGCTACACCTTC. This codes for CAISQGWDYGYTF.

In its sample, this clone was seen a few times. This chain links TRBV29-1 with TRBJ1-6; the match to TRBD1 covers 7 bases. The CDR3 runs to 14 residues. The J segment lost 3 bases and the V segment lost 7 bases, leaving 6 bases of the junction unmatched. Germline CDR1 is SQVTM and CDR2 is ANQGSEA. The CDR3 loop reads CSAADRDYNSPLHF. CDR3 DNA: TGCAGCGCCGCTGACAGGGACTATAATTCACCCCTCCACTTT.

The rearrangement uses TRBV3-1 (or the pseudogene TRBV3-2) and TRBJ2-3, with D unclear. Trimming removed 2 bases at V and 7 bases at J, with 16 bases between. CDR1 LGHDT and CDR2 YNNKEL come from the germline V gene (reference sequence). The CDR3 has 15 residues. In DNA, the CDR3 is TGTGCCAGCAGCCAATCGGGTGTCCGAGCGAATACGCAGTATTTT. Its translation is CASSQSGVRANTQYF.

The gene calls are TRBV25-1 and TRBJ1-2, with a weak D call TRBD1 (5 bases). With 1 base removed from V and 4 bases from J, the gap between germline ends came to 16 bases. The CDR3 loop spans 16 amino acids. The V gene's germline CDR1 is MGHDK and CDR2 SYGVNS. CDR3 in amino acids: CASSELGIKGPYGYTF. For the CDR3, the DNA is TGTGCCAGCAGTGAATTAGGTATCAAGGGGCCCTATGGCTACACCTTC.

In its sample, this clone was seen once. This chain links TRBV12-3 or TRBV12-4 with TRBJ2-7, with no clear D. The CDR3 contains 13 residues. The ends were cut back, 1 base at V and 13 bases at J, with 17 bases in the middle. CDR3 sequence reads: CASSLGSRFPSYF. The CDR3, as DNA: TGTGCCAGCAGTTTAGGATCGAGGTTCCCCTCTTACTTC.

CDR3 bases: TGTGCCAGCAGCCCCCGTTACATGACGGGGTCACCCCTCCACTTT. As protein: CASSPRYMTGSPLHF. The chain uses TRBV7-2 and TRBJ1-6, with no clear D. Trimming cost V 5 bases and J 10 bases, with 18 bases left between them. The CDR3 sequence is 15 residues long. CDR1 is SGHTA, CDR2 FQGNSA, per germline.

The V gene is TRBV7-2, the J gene TRBJ1-2; 12 bases are shared with TRBD1. V shed 4 bases, J shed 4 bases, and the junction held 10 bases outside the gene matches. This CDR3 spans 17 amino acids. Germline V gene lookup returns CDR1 SGHTA and CDR2 FQGNSA. CDR3 sequence (DNA): TGTGCCAGCAGCTCCCCCCCGGGGACAGGGGGCGCCTATGGCTACACCTTC. It is translated as CASSSPPGTGGAYGYTF.

This clone was counted ten times or more. The V gene is TRBV7-8, the J gene TRBJ2-7; D gene uncertain. Looked up from germline, CDR1 is SGHVS and CDR2 is FQNEAQ. The CDR3 is made up of 13 amino acids. Trimming cost V 0 bases and J 4 bases, with 7 bases left between them. The chain's CDR3 is CASSLAYGYEQYF. The CDR3 coding sequence is TGTGCCAGCAGCTTAGCTTACGGGTACGAGCAGTACTTC.

The rearrangement links TRBV7-8 to TRBJ1-6; D unresolved. Germline CDR1 and CDR2: SGHVS and FQNEAQ. CDR3 size: 11 residues. Trimming took 4 bases from V and 8 from J, leaving 3 bases between them. CDR3 nucleotides: TGTGCCAGCAGCTCTGATTCACCCCTCCACTTT. Encoded protein: CASSSDSPLHF.

This clone has a handful of counts. The chain employs TRBV29-1 and TRBJ1-1; D is unresolved. Germline V lookup: CDR1 SQVTM, CDR2 ANQGSEA. Trimming stripped 7 bases from V and 0 bases from J, with 9 bases between. The CDR3 runs 12 residues. The CDR3 sequence: CSGARMNTEAFF. CDR3 DNA sequence: TGCAGCGGGGCCCGGATGAACACTGAAGCTTTCTTT.

This clone was seen only a few times. The chain carries TRBV10-3 and TRBJ2-3; no firm D call. This CDR3 is built from 12 residues. V dropped 2 bases and J dropped 7 bases, with 7 bases sitting between them. Germline loops: CDR1 ENHRY, CDR2 SYGVKD. The CDR3 DNA is TGTGCCATCAGTGAGGAGTCAAATACGCAGTATTTT. Protein product: CAISEESNTQYF.

This chain uses TRBV29-1 with TRBJ2-1; 8 positions agree with TRBD2. The J segment lost 4 bases and the V segment lost 2 bases, leaving 4 bases of the junction unmatched. The CDR3 loop spans 14 amino acids. CDR1 is SQVTM and CDR2 is ANQGSEA in the germline V gene. CDR3: CSVERIAGYNEQFF. In DNA, the CDR3 is TGCAGCGTTGAAAGGATAGCGGGGTACAATGAGCAGTTCTTC.

The rearrangement joins TRBV19 to TRBJ1-5; tentatively, D is TRBD1 (6 bases). CDR1 is LNHDA, CDR2 SQIVND, per germline (reference sequence). The CDR3 totals 15 residues. The germline V and J ends were trimmed by 5 bases and 4 bases, with 15 bases remaining between them. CDR3 sequence: CASSGGDILNQPQHF. CDR3 DNA sequence: TGTGCCAGTAGTGGGGGGGACATCTTAAATCAGCCCCAGCATTTT.

This clone has just one count. This sequence joins TRBV4-3 and TRBJ1-4; 8 bases are a match to TRBD1. The V and J ends lost 0 bases and 6 bases, in that order; junction bases with no gene match: 9. The CDR3 contains 17 residues. Germline V CDR1 and CDR2: LGHNA, YSLEER. This CDR3 reads CASSQDRGTGSDEKLFF. Here the CDR3 DNA reads TGCGCCAGCAGCCAAGATCGGGGGACAGGCTCCGATGAAAAACTGTTTTTT.

The chain is built from TRBV6-1 and TRBJ2-7; 8 nucleotides match TRBD1. Germline loops: CDR1 MNHNS, CDR2 SASEGT. Losses at the gene ends were 0 bases for V and 8 bases for J; bases not matched to a gene: 3. This CDR3 spans 13 amino acids. The CDR3: CASSEARTGKQYF. The CDR3 nucleotides are TGTGCCAGCAGTGAAGCCCGGACAGGGAAGCAGTACTTC.

The chain employs TRBV4-3 and TRBJ2-5; TRBD2 might be the D (8 bases). The CDR3 totals 21 residues. Germline CDR1 LGHNA, CDR2 YSLEER. V lost 0 bases and J lost 5, with 31 bases in between. The CDR3 coding sequence is TGCGCCAGCAGCCAAGAGCCCCCGAGAAGCGGGAGTAAGGGGGCGGGGGAGACCCAGTACTTC. Protein product: CASSQEPPRSGSKGAGETQYF.

This chain joins TRBV27 and TRBJ2-3; maybe TRBD1 (5 bases). Deletions cut 0 bases from V and 4 bases from J, with 8 bases between. This CDR3 region has 14 residues. The germline CDR1 and CDR2 sequences are MNHEY and SMNVEV (reference sequence). CDR3: CASSLSTVPDTQYF. As DNA, the CDR3 is TGTGCCAGCAGTTTATCGACAGTCCCAGATACGCAGTATTTT.